The 2 T cell receptor beta chains given below trace back to one sample, sequenced in a study of blood T cell repertoires in COVID-19. Measured with immunoSEQ multiplex PCR; TCRdb has only the in-frame clones, and not every one. The sample shows 65,000 to 75,000 clones, approximately 80% of them seen only once. The sample consisted of peripheral blood. Receptors were obtained from a human donor in a cohort sampled during active COVID-19.

This rearrangement joins TRBV3-1 (or the pseudogene TRBV3-2) to TRBJ2-2; 9 bases map to TRBD2. The germline V gene has CDR1 LGHDT and CDR2 YNNKEL (reference sequence). CDR3 length: 16 residues. Trimming took 5 bases from V and 4 from J; bases not matched to a gene: 8. The CDR3 nucleotides are TGTGCCAGCAGCTCCCGGACTAGCGAGGGCACCGGGGAGCTGTTTTTT. Its protein is CASSSRTSEGTGELFF.

This chain joins TRBV6-4 and TRBJ1-2; 9 bases are a match to TRBD1. The CDR3 runs to 16 residues. Germline CDR1 MRHNA, CDR2 SNTAGT. Trimming removed 4 bases from V and 6 bases from J; junction bases left unmatched: 12. CDR3 sequence: CASSAVWGTGSDGYTF. The CDR3 DNA follows: TGTGCCAGCAGTGCCGTCTGGGGGACAGGGAGTGATGGCTACACCTTC.